This T cell receptor beta chain was observed in a study of T cells in Graves' hyperthyroidism and ophthalmopathy. The TCR beta CDR3 regions underwent amplification using RNA transcripts as the source. The study used the HTBI primer set for a first-round RT-PCR of the TCR CDR3. TCRdb re-analysed the multiplex PCR reads in MiXCR, keeping a single row per CDR3 protein. The sample yields under 350,000 distinct CDR3 sequences, around a fifth seen once. Absent ophthalmopathy progression within 18 months defined stable Graves' hyperthyroidism. Clinical symptoms, serum thyroxine and TRAb, thyroid ultrasound and orbital computed tomography together formed the diagnostic basis. Sequenced: blood. The TCR originated in a woman aged 45 to 65 with Graves' hyperthyroidism.

The CDR3 spells CASSLGAAGETQYF. DNA of the CDR3: TGCGCCAGCAGCTTGGGTGCGGCGGGAGAGACCCAGTACTTC. The chain carries TRBV5-1 and TRBJ2-5, with a tentative D call TRBD2 (5 bases). There are 14 residues in the CDR3. The germline V gene encodes CDR1 SGHRS and CDR2 YFSETQ. The V end lost 0 bases, the J end lost 4 bases, and 10 bases lay between the germline ends.